This TCR beta chain was documented in a study of chemoradiotherapy in HPV16-positive cancers. Broader study findings: HPV-specific T cells were functionally defined from only a couple of HPV16-positive patients. Candidate HPV-specific clones and E7-related TCR motifs grew in tumor during treatment.

Germline values: CDR1 SGHNT, CDR2 YYREEE (reference sequence). V gave up 4 bases and J gave up 3 bases, with 16 bases separating them. This CDR3 has 15 amino acids. The data were produced by immunoSEQ multiplex PCR, yet TCRdb's version contains in-frame clones alone and is incomplete. The table includes about 16,000 clones, 65% to 80% detected once. In this sample, this clone turned up a few times. The antigen is undetermined. The sequence was collected from a human donor with HPV-associated anogenital cancer. The chain links TRBV5-4 to TRBJ2-5, with a possible D match to TRBD2 (6 bases). Sequencing was performed on tumor tissue, taken from a patient who underwent chemoradiotherapy. DNA for the CDR3: TGTGCCAGCAGCCGACCGGGAGACGAGGAAGAGACCCAGTACTTC. This translates into CASSRPGDEEETQYF.